The T cell receptor beta chain under discussion was sequenced for a study of beta chain features in type 1 diabetes. Sorting gave populations that all exceeded 98% purity. With 8 bases clipped from V and 2 bases from J, the junction kept 4 bases outside the gene matches. CDR3 length equals 13 residues. Germline CDR1 and CDR2: ENHRY and SYGVKD. The isolated RNA, all of it, was reverse transcribed, so expressed TCRB transcripts were what got sequenced. Naive, central memory and regulatory T cell samples produced a mean of roughly 3.5 million reads. Sequencing used immunoSEQ multiplex PCR; TCRdb keeps in-frame clones, though not all of them. The sample holds 500,000 to 700,000 clones; around a sixth are singletons and the top ten take approximately 0.099%.

The sequence derives from a man between 18 and 29 years old in good health. Material for sequencing was naive CD4+ T cells from blood. The V gene is TRBV10-3, the J gene TRBJ2-5; 8 bases align to TRBD2. The CDR3 loop is CAIRGGQQETQYF. Written as DNA, the CDR3 is TGTGCCATCCGGGGGGGTCAGCAAGAGACCCAGTACTTC.